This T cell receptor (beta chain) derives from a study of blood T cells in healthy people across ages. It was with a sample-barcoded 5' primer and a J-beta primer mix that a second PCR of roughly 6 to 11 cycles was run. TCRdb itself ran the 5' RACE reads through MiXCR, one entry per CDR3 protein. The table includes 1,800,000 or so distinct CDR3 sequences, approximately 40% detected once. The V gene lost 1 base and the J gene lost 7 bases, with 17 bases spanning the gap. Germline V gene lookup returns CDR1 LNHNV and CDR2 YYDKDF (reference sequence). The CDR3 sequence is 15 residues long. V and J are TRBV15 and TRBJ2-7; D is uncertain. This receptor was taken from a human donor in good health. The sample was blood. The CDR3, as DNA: TGTGCCACCAGCAGAGCGGGTTACTCCTACAATGAGCAGTACTTC. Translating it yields CATSRAGYSYNEQYF. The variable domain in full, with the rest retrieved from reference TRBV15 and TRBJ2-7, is DAMVIQNPRYQVTQFGKPVTLSCSQTLNHNVMYWYQQKSSQAPKLLFHYYDKDFNNEADTPDNFQSRRPNTSFCFLDIRSPGLGDTAMYLCATSRAGYSYNEQYFGPGTRLTVT.